A single sample is the source of the 18 T cell receptor beta chains below, sequenced in a study of T cell responses to AZD1222 COVID-19 vaccine. The assay was immunoSEQ multiplex PCR, and TCRdb's table has in-frame clones only and misses some. Of about 94,000 clones detected, roughly 85% appear once; the ten largest clones hold around 5%. This material consisted of peripheral blood, taken 28 days after the second AZD1222 dose. The receptors come from an adult who received the AZD1222 COVID-19 vaccine.

The V call is TRBV6-2 or TRBV6-3, the J call TRBJ2-7; possible D gene TRBD1, 5 bases. V shed 3 bases and J shed 9 bases, with 9 bases lying between them. The CDR3 sequence is 11 residues long. The germline V gene has CDR1 MNHEY and CDR2 SVGEGT. Here the CDR3 DNA reads TGTGCCAGCAGTTATGGGGCCGGGCAGTACTTC. Encoded protein: CASSYGAGQYF.

The chain is built from TRBV6-5 and TRBJ1-2; TRBD1 might be the D (6 bases). Trimming left V 2 bases short and J 5 bases short, with 15 bases between. The CDR3 runs 15 residues. Germline lookup yields CDR1 MNHEY and CDR2 SVGAGI. CDR3 in DNA: TGTGCCAGCAGTTACGGCGGACAGAGGATTTATGGCTACACCTTC. Amino acids: CASSYGGQRIYGYTF.

The V gene is TRBV9, the J gene TRBJ2-7; tentatively, D is TRBD1 or TRBD2 (5 bases each). The V end lost 1 base, the J end lost 2 bases, and 10 bases lay between the germline ends. CDR1 SGDLS and CDR2 YYNGEE come from the germline V gene. CDR3 length: 14 residues. This chain's CDR3 is CASSVSLGPYEQYF. In DNA, the CDR3 is TGTGCCAGCAGCGTATCCCTGGGACCCTACGAGCAGTACTTC.

Worth noting for this clone: Other DNA sequences in the sample encode the same CDR3. The V call is TRBV5-1, the J call TRBJ1-1, with D unclear. CDR3 length: 13 amino acids. CDR1 and CDR2 (germline): SGHRS, YFSETQ. V was trimmed by 1 base and J by 5 bases, leaving 9 bases between them. CDR3 nucleotide sequence: TGCGCCAGCAGCTTGAACGGCCAAACTGAAGCTTTCTTT. Translation: CASSLNGQTEAFF.

This chain joins TRBV28 and TRBJ2-7; D call uncertain. Trimming cost V 4 bases and J 0 bases, with 25 bases left between them. The CDR3 is 19 amino acids. Per the germline V gene, CDR1 is MDHEN and CDR2 is SYDVKM. The CDR3: CASSSAPRQMILPSYEQYF. DNA for the CDR3: TGTGCCAGCAGTTCCGCCCCTAGGCAGATGATTCTCCCCTCCTACGAGCAGTACTTC.

This clone was detected once. The V call is TRBV7-6, the J call TRBJ1-2, with TRBD1 as a possible D gene (6 bases). Germline values: CDR1 SGHVS, CDR2 FNYEAQ. There are 13 residues in the CDR3. The V end lost 5 bases, the J end lost 7 bases, and 14 bases lay between the germline ends. CDR3 amino acids: CASSRRGAGGYTF. The DNA for the CDR3 is TGTGCCAGCAGCCGGAGGGGGGCTGGTGGCTACACCTTC. The whole variable domain, filled in from reference TRBV7-6 and TRBJ1-2, reads GAGVSQSPRYKVTKRGQDVALRCDPISGHVSLYWYRQALGQGPEFLTYFNYEAQQDKSGLPNDRFSAERPEGSISTLTIQRTEQRDSAMYRCASSRRGAGGYTFGSGTRLTVV.

The chain employs TRBV30 and TRBJ2-7, with 7 bases matching TRBD2. This CDR3 has 15 residues. Trimming cost V 4 bases and J 4 bases; bases outside gene matches: 13. Germline V gives CDR1 GTSNPN, CDR2 SVGIG (reference sequence). In DNA form, the CDR3 reads TGTGCCTGGAATTCTCCGGGACTATCTGTATACGAGCAGTACTTC. As protein: CAWNSPGLSVYEQYF. The full variable domain, rest sourced from reference TRBV30 and TRBJ2-7, is SQTIHQWPATLVQPVGSPLSLECTVEGTSNPNLYWYRQAAGRGLQLLFYSVGIGQISSEVPQNLSASRPQDRQFILSSKKLLLSDSGFYLCAWNSPGLSVYEQYFGPGTRLTVT.

This clone was found a few times. The rearrangement uses TRBV7-9 and TRBJ2-1; D assignment may be TRBD1 or TRBD2 (5 bases each). The CDR3 covers 14 residues. V lost 6 bases, J lost 6 bases, and 15 bases lay in between. Germline assignment: CDR1 SEHNR and CDR2 FQNEAQ (reference sequence). CDR3 in DNA: TGTGCCAGCAGTCCCCCAGGGCGGGCCAATGAGCAGTTCTTC. Protein sequence: CASSPPGRANEQFF.

The chain couples TRBV5-8 to TRBJ2-7, with D possibly being TRBD1 or TRBD2 (6 bases each). Trimming removed 0 bases at V and 10 bases at J, with 20 bases between. Germline lookup yields CDR1 SGHTS and CDR2 YDEGEE. The CDR3 runs to 15 residues. The CDR3 is CASSLGLGGTSEQYF. CDR3 nucleotide sequence: TGTGCCAGCAGCTTGGGTTTGGGGGGCACCTCGGAACAGTACTTC.

The J gene is TRBJ1-5, the V gene TRBV7-2; D is unresolved. Germline CDR1 is SGHTA and CDR2 is FQGNSA. There are 13 residues in the CDR3. V was shortened by 5 bases and J by 8 bases, with 13 bases between the two germline ends. CDR3 bases: TGTGCCAGCAGCGGAAGCGGGTATAAGCCCCAGCATTTT. Its translation is CASSGSGYKPQHF.

The chain recombines TRBV5-4 with TRBJ2-1, with 7 bases matching TRBD2. The CDR3 is 16 amino acids. V lost 3 bases to trimming and J lost 0 bases; unmatched junction nucleotides: 6. CDR1 is SGHNT and CDR2 is YYREEE in the germline V gene (reference sequence). CDR3 loop: CASSSGGASSYNEQFF. The CDR3 nucleotides read TGTGCCAGCAGCTCGGGGGGAGCAAGCTCCTACAATGAGCAGTTCTTC.

The chain has TRBV5-1 and TRBJ2-2, with D unclear. Germline V gene data show CDR1 as SGHRS and CDR2 as YFSETQ. The CDR3 length is 12 residues. V was clipped by 5 bases and J by 7 bases, with 9 bases between them. The CDR3 protein is CASSIMGGELFF. The DNA for the CDR3 is TGCGCCAGCAGTATCATGGGCGGGGAGCTGTTTTTT.

This rearrangement joins TRBV19 to TRBJ2-7, with TRBD2 matching 7 bases. CDR3 length: 14 residues. In germline, CDR1 is LNHDA, CDR2 SQIVND (reference sequence). Germline trimming cut 3 bases from V and 1 base from J; bases unmatched to any gene: 3. The CDR3 DNA reads as TGTGCCAGTAGTATCGGCGGGGGATCCTACGAGCAGTACTTC. This codes for CASSIGGGSYEQYF.

This clone appeared once. The chain recombines TRBV25-1 with TRBJ2-5; TRBD2 agrees at 7 bases. This CDR3 has 15 amino acids. CDR1 and CDR2 (germline): MGHDK, SYGVNS. After removal of 7 bases from V and 1 base from J, the junction contained 9 bases not matched to a gene. The CDR3 reads CASTKWGGIQETQYF. The CDR3 DNA follows: TGTGCCAGCACCAAATGGGGGGGGATCCAAGAGACCCAGTACTTC.

The J gene is TRBJ2-4, the V gene TRBV9; D gene uncertain. CDR1 SGDLS and CDR2 YYNGEE come from the germline V gene. Trimming took 8 bases from V and 0 from J, leaving 9 bases between them. The CDR3 covers 13 residues. The CDR3 sequence is CARGGLAKNIQYF. The CDR3 DNA sequence: TGTGCCAGAGGTGGTCTAGCCAAAAACATTCAGTACTTC.

The chain joins TRBV10-3 to TRBJ1-4; D is undetermined. The CDR3 runs 13 residues. Germline-derived CDR1 and CDR2 are ENHRY and SYGVKD. V lost 10 bases to trimming and J lost 0 bases, with 9 bases between them. The CDR3 loop is CATQEATNEKLFF. The CDR3 DNA sequence: TGTGCCACCCAGGAGGCAACTAATGAAAAACTGTTTTTT.

V gene TRBV15 combines with J gene TRBJ1-5, with TRBD1 matching 10 bases. This CDR3 has 17 residues. Germline CDR1 reads LNHNV; CDR2 reads YYDKDF (reference sequence). V lost 4 bases to trimming and J lost 1 base; unmatched junction nucleotides: 7. The CDR3 is CATSTGTGVGSNQPQHF. CDR3 coding DNA: TGTGCCACCAGCACAGGGACAGGGGTTGGGAGCAATCAGCCCCAGCATTTT.

This chain joins TRBV6-5 and TRBJ2-2; 8 bases match TRBD1. Germline V gives CDR1 MNHEY, CDR2 SVGAGI. The ends lost 6 bases at V and 7 bases at J; junction bases unmatched: 7. CDR3 length equals 14 residues. Here the CDR3 DNA reads TGTGCCAGCAGCCGACAGGGGACCTACGGGGAGCTGTTTTTT. Its protein product is CASSRQGTYGELFF.